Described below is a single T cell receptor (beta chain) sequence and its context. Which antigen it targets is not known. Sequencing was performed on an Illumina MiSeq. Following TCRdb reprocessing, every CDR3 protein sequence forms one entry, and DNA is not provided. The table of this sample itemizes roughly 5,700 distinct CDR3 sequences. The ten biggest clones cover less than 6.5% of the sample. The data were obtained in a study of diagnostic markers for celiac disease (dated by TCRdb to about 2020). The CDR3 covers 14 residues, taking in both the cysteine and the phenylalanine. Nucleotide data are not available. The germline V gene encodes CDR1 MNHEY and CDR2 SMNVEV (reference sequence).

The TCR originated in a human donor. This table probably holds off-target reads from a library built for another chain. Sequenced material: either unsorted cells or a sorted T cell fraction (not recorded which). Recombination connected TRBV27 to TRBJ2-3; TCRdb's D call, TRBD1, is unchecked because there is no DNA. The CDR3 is CASSRPHPGDTQYF.